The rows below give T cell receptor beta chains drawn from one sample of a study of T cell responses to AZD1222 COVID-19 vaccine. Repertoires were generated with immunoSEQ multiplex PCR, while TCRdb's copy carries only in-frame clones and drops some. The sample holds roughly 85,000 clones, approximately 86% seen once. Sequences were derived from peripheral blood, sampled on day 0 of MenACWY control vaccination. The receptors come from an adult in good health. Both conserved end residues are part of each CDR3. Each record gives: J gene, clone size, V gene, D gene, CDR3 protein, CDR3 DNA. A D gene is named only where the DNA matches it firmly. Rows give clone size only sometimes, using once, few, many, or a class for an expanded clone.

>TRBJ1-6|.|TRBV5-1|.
CASTRNSPLHF
TGCGCCAGCACGAGAAATTCACCCCTCCACTTT
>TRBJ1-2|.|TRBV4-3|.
CASSQAGYGYTF
TGCGCCAGCAGCCAAGCCGGCTATGGCTACACCTTC
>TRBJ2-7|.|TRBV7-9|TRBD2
CASSSTSGGAYEQYF
TGTGCCAGCAGCTCCACTAGCGGGGGAGCCTACGAGCAGTACTTC
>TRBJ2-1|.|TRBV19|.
CASSIRGATYNEQFF
TGTGCCAGTAGTATACGGGGGGCCACCTACAATGAGCAGTTCTTC
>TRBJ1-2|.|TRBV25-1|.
CASSSYSANYGYTF
TGTGCCAGCAGCTCATATAGTGCCAACTATGGCTACACCTTC
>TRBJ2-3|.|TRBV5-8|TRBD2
CASSRRPTSGANPSTDTQYF
TGTGCCAGCAGCAGGAGACCGACTAGCGGGGCGAACCCCAGCACAGATACGCAGTATTTT
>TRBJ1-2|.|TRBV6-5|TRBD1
CASRSSGGGYTF
TGTGCCAGCAGATCCTCAGGGGGCGGCTACACCTTC
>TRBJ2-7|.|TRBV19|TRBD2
CASSIKSGGTDEQYF
TGTGCCAGTAGTATAAAAAGCGGGGGGACAGACGAGCAGTACTTC
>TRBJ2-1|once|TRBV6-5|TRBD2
CASSPRLAGNIEQFF
TGTGCCAGCAGTCCCCGACTAGCGGGGAACATCGAGCAGTTCTTC
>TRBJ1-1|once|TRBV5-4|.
CASSLTQREAFF
TGTGCCAGCAGCTTGACGCAGCGGGAAGCTTTCTTT
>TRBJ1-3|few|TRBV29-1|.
CSVVGQGVGNTIYF
TGCAGCGTTGTTGGGCAGGGCGTAGGAAACACCATATATTTT
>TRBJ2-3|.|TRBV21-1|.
CASRKWADTQYF
TGTGCCAGCCGAAAGTGGGCAGATACGCAGTATTTT
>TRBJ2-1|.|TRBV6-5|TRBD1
CASKAGQGSYNEQFF
TGTGCCAGCAAAGCCGGACAGGGTTCCTACAATGAGCAGTTCTTC
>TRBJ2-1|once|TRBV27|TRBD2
CASSATLAGGPRGSYEQFF
TGTGCCAGCAGTGCAACACTAGCGGGGGGGCCTAGGGGAAGTTATGAGCAGTTCTTC
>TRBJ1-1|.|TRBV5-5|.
CASSFTANTEAFF
TGTGCCAGCAGCTTTACGGCGAACACTGAAGCTTTCTTT
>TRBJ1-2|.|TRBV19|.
CASSGRTANYGYTF
TGTGCCAGTAGTGGGAGGACAGCTAACTATGGCTACACCTTC
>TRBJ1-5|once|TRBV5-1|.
CASSPTGAGPEPQHF
TGCGCCAGCAGCCCCACCGGGGCGGGGCCGGAGCCCCAGCATTTT
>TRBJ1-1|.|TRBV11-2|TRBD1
CASSYGRQGNTEAFF
TGTGCCAGCAGCTACGGGAGACAGGGGAACACTGAAGCTTTCTTT
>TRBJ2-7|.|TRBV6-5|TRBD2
CASSYGTGGYEQYF
TGTGCCAGCAGTTACGGAACGGGGGGCTACGAGCAGTACTTC
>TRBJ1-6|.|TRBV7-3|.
CASSALPGQGNSPLHF
TGTGCCAGCAGCGCCCTGCCGGGACAAGGGAATTCACCCCTCCACTTT
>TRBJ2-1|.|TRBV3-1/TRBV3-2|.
CASSPWDGFNEQFF
TGTGCCAGCAGCCCCTGGGACGGCTTCAATGAGCAGTTCTTC
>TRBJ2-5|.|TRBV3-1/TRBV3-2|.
CASHFDRGSKETQYF
TGTGCCAGTCACTTCGACCGGGGCTCCAAAGAGACCCAGTACTTC
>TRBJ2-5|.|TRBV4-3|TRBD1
CASSQDRARGNQETQYF
TGCGCCAGCAGCCAAGATCGGGCCAGGGGGAACCAAGAGACCCAGTACTTC
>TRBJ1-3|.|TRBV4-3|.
CASSPSHVSGNTIYF
TGCGCCAGCAGCCCCTCGCACGTCTCTGGAAACACCATATATTTT
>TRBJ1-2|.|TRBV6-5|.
CASRVYGTHGYTF
TGTGCCAGCAGGGTATACGGGACCCATGGCTACACCTTC
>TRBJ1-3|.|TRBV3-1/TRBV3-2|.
CASSQDSTASPSGNTIYF
TGTGCCAGCAGCCAAGACTCAACCGCGAGCCCCTCTGGAAACACCATATATTTT
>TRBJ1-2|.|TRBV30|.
CAWSEGAIINYGYTF
TGTGCCTGGAGTGAGGGAGCCATTATTAACTATGGCTACACCTTC
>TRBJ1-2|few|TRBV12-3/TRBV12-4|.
CASSFRTYGYTF
TGTGCCAGCAGTTTTCGGACCTATGGCTACACCTTC
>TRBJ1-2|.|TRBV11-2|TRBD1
CASSLGQGRTYGYTF
TGTGCCAGCAGCTTAGGACAGGGTCGGACCTATGGCTACACCTTC
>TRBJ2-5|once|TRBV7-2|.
CASSPRTATETQYF
TGTGCCAGCAGCCCACGGACAGCTACGGAGACCCAGTACTTC
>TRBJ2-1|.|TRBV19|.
CASTSHEQFF
TGTGCCAGTACCTCTCATGAGCAGTTCTTC
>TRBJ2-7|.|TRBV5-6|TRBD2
CASSERGSAYEQYF
TGTGCCAGCAGCGAGCGGGGGTCTGCCTACGAGCAGTACTTC
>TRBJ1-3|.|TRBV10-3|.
CAISDPRAGNTIYF
TGTGCCATCAGTGACCCCCGGGCTGGAAACACCATATATTTT
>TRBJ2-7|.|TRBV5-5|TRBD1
CASSPTGSHEQYF
TGTGCCAGCAGTCCGACAGGGTCCCACGAGCAGTACTTC
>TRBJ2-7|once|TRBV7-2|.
CASSPPASVEQYF
TGTGCCAGCAGCCCCCCTGCGAGTGTTGAGCAGTACTTC
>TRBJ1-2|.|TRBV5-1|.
CASSPQRSAGYTF
TGCGCCAGCAGCCCCCAGAGAAGCGCGGGCTACACCTTC
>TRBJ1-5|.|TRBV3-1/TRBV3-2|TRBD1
CASSQDDRVRQPQHF
TGTGCCAGCAGCCAGGATGACAGGGTTCGTCAGCCCCAGCATTTT
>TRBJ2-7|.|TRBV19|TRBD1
CASSTRDSSYEQYF
TGTGCCAGTAGTACACGGGACAGCTCCTACGAGCAGTACTTC
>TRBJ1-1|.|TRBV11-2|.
CASSLARQIEAFF
TGTGCCAGCAGCTTAGCCCGACAGATTGAAGCTTTCTTT
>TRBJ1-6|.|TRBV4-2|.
CASSPWGGGDRFLYNSPLHF
TGTGCCAGCAGCCCCTGGGGTGGAGGGGACCGGTTTCTTTATAATTCACCCCTCCACTTT
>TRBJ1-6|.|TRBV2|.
CASTGFEGSPLHF
TGTGCCAGCACCGGATTTGAGGGTTCACCCCTCCACTTT